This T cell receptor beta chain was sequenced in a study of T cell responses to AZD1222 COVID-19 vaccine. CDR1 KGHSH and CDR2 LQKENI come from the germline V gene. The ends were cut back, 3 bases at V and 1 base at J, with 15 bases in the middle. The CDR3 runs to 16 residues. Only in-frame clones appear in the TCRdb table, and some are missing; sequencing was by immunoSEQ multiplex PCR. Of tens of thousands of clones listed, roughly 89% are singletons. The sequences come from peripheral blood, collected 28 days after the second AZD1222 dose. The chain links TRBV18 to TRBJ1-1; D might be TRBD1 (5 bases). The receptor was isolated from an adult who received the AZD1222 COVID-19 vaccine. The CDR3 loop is CASSPHVAGTNTEAFF. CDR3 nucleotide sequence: TGTGCCAGCTCACCGCACGTCGCCGGGACGAACACTGAAGCTTTCTTT. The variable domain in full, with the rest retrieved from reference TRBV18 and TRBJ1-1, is NAGVMQNPRHLVRRRGQEARLRCSPMKGHSHVYWYRQLPEEGLKFMVYLQKENIIDESGMPKERFSAEFPKEGPSILRIQQVVRGDSAAYFCASSPHVAGTNTEAFFGQGTRLTVV.